The 13 T cell receptor beta chains below were found in one sample sequenced in a study of blood T cells in healthy people across ages. Through a sample-barcoded 5' primer and a J-beta primer mix, a second PCR was run for roughly 7 to 11 cycles. One entry per CDR3 protein, called by TCRdb with MiXCR from the 5' RACE reads. Among 1 million or so distinct CDR3 sequences, about 23% were seen once, and the ten largest hold 0.65% to 0.75%. The same data also contributed to another study, on T cells of mothers and their children.

Sequencing used blood. These receptors originate from a girl under 10 years old in good health.

A few counts support this clonotype. V gene TRBV3-1 combines with J gene TRBJ2-1, with 11 nucleotides matching TRBD2. The V gene end was trimmed by 2 bases and the J gene end by 4 bases; junction bases not matched to a gene: 19. The CDR3 sequence is 21 residues long. The V gene's germline CDR1 is LGHDT and CDR2 YNNKEL (reference sequence). CDR3 loop: CASSQWDAGLAAESSYNEQFF. CDR3 bases: TGTGCCAGCAGCCAATGGGACGCGGGACTAGCGGCCGAAAGCTCTTACAATGAGCAGTTCTTC.

The chain uses TRBV2 and TRBJ2-1; D may match TRBD1 or TRBD2 (5 bases each). The CDR3 is 13 amino acids. V was trimmed by 2 bases and J by 6 bases, leaving 8 bases between them. Looked up from germline, CDR1 is SNHLY and CDR2 is FYNNEI. As DNA, the CDR3 is TGTGCCAGCAGTGAACGGGACCTCAATGAGCAGTTCTTC. It yields the protein CASSERDLNEQFF.

The chain uses TRBV12-3 or TRBV12-4 and TRBJ2-5; 13 positions agree with TRBD2. J gave up 5 bases and V 7 bases, and 7 bases lay outside the gene matches. The CDR3 covers 15 residues. The CDR3 loop is CASNKGLAGLETQYF. In DNA, the CDR3 is TGTGCCAGCAATAAGGGACTAGCGGGGTTGGAGACCCAGTACTTC.

In its sample, this clonotype was seen a few times. The V gene is TRBV12-3 or TRBV12-4, the J gene TRBJ2-5; 11 bases align to TRBD2. Gene TRBJ2-1 matches the end of the DNA better, so the J call may be wrong. The CDR3 has 15 residues. CDR3 nucleotide sequence: TGTGCCAGCACCCCTCCCCCGGGACTAGCGGATGAGCAGTTCTTC. Its protein product is CASTPPPGLADEQFF.

This clonotype occurred a few times. The chain uses TRBV28 and TRBJ2-6; TRBD1 matches at 7 bases. This CDR3 has 15 amino acids. The V segment lost 4 bases and the J segment 5 bases; nucleotides outside the gene matches: 5. Germline lookup yields CDR1 MDHEN and CDR2 SYDVKM. The CDR3 DNA follows: TGTGCCAGCAGTTCACACAGGGGTAGGGCCAACGTCCTGACTTTC. It encodes CASSSHRGRANVLTF. Full variable domain (missing parts from reference TRBV28 and TRBJ2-6): DVKVTQSSRYLVKRTGEKVFLECVQDMDHENMFWYRQDPGLGLRLIYFSYDVKMKEKGDIPEGYSVSREKKERFSLILESASTNQTSMYLCASSSHRGRANVLTFGAGSRLTVL.

This clonotype was seen a handful of times. The V gene is TRBV11-2, the J gene TRBJ2-2; D possibly corresponds to TRBD2 (6 bases). Per the germline V gene, CDR1 is SGHAT and CDR2 is FQNNGV. The CDR3 contains 16 residues. V was clipped by 5 bases and J by 2 bases, with 15 bases between them. CDR3 nucleotides: TGTGCCAGCAGCGTCGTAGGCGGGAAAAACACCGGGGAGCTGTTTTTT. It codes for CASSVVGGKNTGELFF.

This clonotype was counted at least ten times. The chain is built from TRBV5-1 and TRBJ2-1, with 9 bases matching TRBD2. This CDR3 is built from 16 residues. V shed 0 bases, J shed 0 bases, and the junction held 1 base outside the gene matches. Germline V gene data show CDR1 as SGHRS and CDR2 as YFSETQ. Written as DNA, the CDR3 is TGCGCCAGCAGCTTGGTTAGCGGGAGCTCCTACAATGAGCAGTTCTTC. It translates to CASSLVSGSSYNEQFF.

This chain connects TRBV24-1 to TRBJ2-3, with 9 bases matching TRBD1. The CDR3 is 15 residues long. V lost 4 bases and J lost 4; bases outside the gene matches: 5. Germline lookup yields CDR1 KGHDR and CDR2 SFDVKD. This CDR3 reads CATSELGTGSDTQYF. The CDR3 nucleotides are TGTGCCACCAGTGAACTTGGGACAGGGTCAGATACGCAGTATTTT.

This clonotype occurred a few times. This sequence joins TRBV7-6 and TRBJ2-5, with D possibly called TRBD1 or TRBD2 (6 bases each). Germline V gene data show CDR1 as SGHVS and CDR2 as FNYEAQ. V was shortened by 7 bases and J by 2 bases, with 20 bases between the two germline ends. This CDR3 spans 16 amino acids. The CDR3 DNA reads TGTGCCAGCACCTTCGTGGAGGGGGTTTCTCAAGAGACCCAGTACTTC. It codes for CASTFVEGVSQETQYF.

The rearrangement joins TRBV7-8 to TRBJ1-5; D is undetermined. The CDR3 length is 14 residues. In germline, CDR1 is SGHVS, CDR2 FQNEAQ. With 1 base removed from V and 4 bases from J, the gap between germline ends came to 8 bases. CDR3 region: CASSLVLGNQPQHF. DNA for the CDR3: TGTGCCAGCAGCTTAGTACTGGGAAATCAGCCCCAGCATTTT. The full variable domain, with the rest looked up from reference TRBV7-8 and TRBJ1-5, is GAGVSQSPRYKVAKRGQDVALRCDPISGHVSLFWYQQALGQGPEFLTYFQNEAQLDKSGLPSDRFFAERPEGSVSTLKIQRTQQEDSAVYLCASSLVLGNQPQHFGDGTRLSIL.

V is TRBV9 and J is TRBJ2-6; D may be TRBD2 (5 bases). V gave up 3 bases and J gave up 1 base, with 14 bases separating them. The CDR3 runs to 17 residues. In germline, CDR1 is SGDLS, CDR2 YYNGEE. This chain's CDR3 is CASSANTRASGANVLTF. DNA for the CDR3: TGTGCCAGCAGCGCCAACACTAGGGCGTCTGGGGCCAACGTCCTGACTTTC.

The gene calls are TRBV28 and TRBJ2-7; 8 positions match TRBD1. The CDR3 runs to 13 residues. Losses at the gene ends were 8 bases for V and 4 bases for J; bases not matched to a gene: 7. Germline V gene sequence: CDR1 MDHEN, CDR2 SYDVKM. In DNA, the CDR3 is TGTGCCAGCTGTGGCGACAGGGGATACGAGCAGTACTTC. Translation gives CASCGDRGYEQYF.

This clonotype was detected only a few times. The chain links TRBV20-1 to TRBJ1-1; the match to TRBD1 covers 7 bases. The germline gives CDR1 DFQATT, CDR2 SNEGSKA (reference sequence). The V segment lost 6 bases and the J segment 6 bases; nucleotides outside the gene matches: 10. CDR3 length: 13 residues. CDR3 in amino acids: CSALTGDLAEAFF. DNA for the CDR3: TGCAGTGCGTTAACAGGGGATCTGGCTGAAGCTTTCTTT.